This T cell receptor (beta chain) was found in a study of human T cells and chemical hapten exposure. Time point specified: healthy volunteer bleed at 2 weeks. Total RNA was isolated from whole blood that had not been fractionated. Under the authors' procedure: The median was about 96,000 TCRs per sample, ranging roughly 23,224 to 690,600. TCRdb used MiXCR to reprocess the RACE reads, holding one entry per CDR3 protein. TCRdb's processing, not the authors' own work, is the source of the V and J calls. The sample contains under 95,000 distinct CDR3 sequences, about 8.6% of which appear only once. Trimming stripped 0 bases from V and 4 bases from J, with 11 bases between. Germline assignment: CDR1 SGHRS and CDR2 YFSETQ. CDR3 length equals 14 residues.

The chain couples TRBV5-1 to TRBJ2-7; D remains ambiguous. This receptor was obtained from a female donor in good health. Some clones in this sample may be carry-over from other donors' samples. Sample: whole blood. Written as DNA, the CDR3 is TGCGCCAGCAGCTTGGAGGACGGCCCGTACGAGCAGTACTTC. Translation: CASSLEDGPYEQYF. Full variable domain (remainder filled in from reference TRBV5-1 and TRBJ2-7): KAGVTQTPRYLIKTRGQQVTLSCSPISGHRSVSWYQQTPGQGLQFLFEYFSETQRNKGNFPGRFSGRQFSNSRSEMNVSTLELGDSALYLCASSLEDGPYEQYFGPGTRLTVT.